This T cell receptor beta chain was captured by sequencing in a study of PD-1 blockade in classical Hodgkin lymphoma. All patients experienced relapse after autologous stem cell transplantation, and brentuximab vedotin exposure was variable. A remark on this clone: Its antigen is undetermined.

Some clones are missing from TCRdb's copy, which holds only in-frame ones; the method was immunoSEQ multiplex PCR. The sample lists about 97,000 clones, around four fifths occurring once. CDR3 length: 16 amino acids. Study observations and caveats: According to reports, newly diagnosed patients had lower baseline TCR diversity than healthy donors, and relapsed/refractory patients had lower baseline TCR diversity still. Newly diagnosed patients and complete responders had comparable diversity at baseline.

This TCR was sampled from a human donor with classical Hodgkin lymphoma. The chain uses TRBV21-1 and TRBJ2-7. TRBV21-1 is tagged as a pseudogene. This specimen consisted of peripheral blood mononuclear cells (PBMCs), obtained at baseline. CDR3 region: CASSGQGGGSRYEQYF. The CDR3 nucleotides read TGTGCCAGCAGCGGCCAAGGAGGGGGTAGTAGGTACGAGCAGTACTTC.